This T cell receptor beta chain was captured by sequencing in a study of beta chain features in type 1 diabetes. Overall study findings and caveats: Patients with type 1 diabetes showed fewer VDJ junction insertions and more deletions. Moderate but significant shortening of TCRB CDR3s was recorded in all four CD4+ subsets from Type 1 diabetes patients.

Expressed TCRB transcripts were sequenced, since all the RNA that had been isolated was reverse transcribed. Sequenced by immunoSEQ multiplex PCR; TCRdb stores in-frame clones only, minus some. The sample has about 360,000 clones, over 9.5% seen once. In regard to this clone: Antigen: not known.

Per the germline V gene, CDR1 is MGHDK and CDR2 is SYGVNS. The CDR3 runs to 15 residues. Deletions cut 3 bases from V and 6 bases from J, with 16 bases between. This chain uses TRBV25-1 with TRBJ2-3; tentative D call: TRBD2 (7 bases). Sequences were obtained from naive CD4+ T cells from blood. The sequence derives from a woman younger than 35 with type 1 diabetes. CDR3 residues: CASSEPTGGIDTQYF. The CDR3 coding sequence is TGTGCCAGCAGTGAGCCTACGGGGGGCATCGATACGCAGTATTTT.